The subject of this entry is one T cell receptor beta chain. What it binds is unknown. The data originate from a study of regulatory dendritic cells for organ transplantation. Study findings and constraints: Naive T cells showed high diversity, memory cells less, memory CD8+ least.

V was trimmed by 10 bases and J by 0 bases, leaving 13 bases between them. This CDR3 comprises 14 residues. The germline gives CDR1 MNHNY, CDR2 SVGAGI (reference sequence). Sorted subsets were CFSE-labeled and cultured four to six days with allogeneic dendritic cells. FACS sorted CD4+ or CD8+ T cells into CD45RA+ naive and CD45RO+ memory. Measured with immunoSEQ multiplex PCR; TCRdb has only the in-frame clones, and not every one. This table has some 9,600 clones, 50% to 70% appearing once. This TCR was sampled from a human donor in good health. The V gene is TRBV6-6, the J gene TRBJ1-5, with D unclear. Input material: naive CD4+ T cells from blood cultured with dendritic cells. Described subset: CD45RA+ naive T cells. CDR3 DNA sequence: TGTGCCACCCAGACCGACATTAGCAATCAGCCCCAGCATTTT. Amino acid sequence: CATQTDISNQPQHF.